This is a list of T cell receptor beta chains from one sample in a study of cytomegalovirus exposure and HLA in healthy donors. Produced via immunoSEQ multiplex PCR; TCRdb's table is partial and in-frame only. The table for this sample gives around 31,000 clones. Material: PBMCs. The receptors come from a man aged 30 to 45 in good health and CMV-seronegative. Both conserved end residues are part of each CDR3.

TRBV5-6 | CASSSRQQNTGELFF
TRBV7-9 | CASSQGVSGYEQYF
TRBV28 | CATQAGTGKGFRGYEQYF
TRBV7-8 | CASSLAFRDSEAFF
TRBV28 | CASSFPRGTANTEAFF
TRBV6-1 | CASSGGALSMNTEAFF
TRBV18 | CASSLLQVGEQYF
TRBV11-2 | CASSLRDGGGLTDTQYF
TRBV29-1 | CSVHVPTGDYEQYF
TRBV5-1 | CASSVYSGRGNEQFF
TRBV28 | CASSLWQNTGELFF